The 22 T cell receptor beta chains below were found in one sample sequenced in a study of human T cells and chemical hapten exposure. MiXCR, run by TCRdb on the RACE reads, gives a single entry per CDR3 protein. The sample includes more than 90,000 distinct CDR3 sequences, over 9.5% seen only once; the top ten take 3.2%. Time point indicated: patch test 2, 6 weeks after DPC sensitization. The treatment: therapeutic diphenylcyclopropenone sensitization with weekly scalp DPC. Material: whole blood, obtained in connection with sensitization to the hapten diphenylcyclopropenone (DPC). Receptors were obtained from a woman between 40 and 55 years old with alopecia areata. Some clones in this sample may be carry-over from other donors' samples.

At least ten counts were recorded for this clonotype. V and J are TRBV27 and TRBJ2-1; possibly TRBD2 for D (5 bases). There are 14 residues in the CDR3. V was clipped by 2 bases and J by 6 bases, with 11 bases between them. Germline values: CDR1 MNHEY, CDR2 SMNVEV (reference sequence). The CDR3 nucleotides are TGTGCCAGCAGTTTAGGGCGGGCGGGCAATGAGCAGTTCTTC. Protein product: CASSLGRAGNEQFF.

On this clonotype: A read error may produce the germline difference seen at one junction end. CDR3 DNA sequence: TGTGTCAGCAGCCCCAACGGTAGGACCTACAATGAGCAGTTCTTC. Protein: CVSSPNGRTYNEQFF. The chain is built from TRBV11-2 and TRBJ2-1; D is ambiguous. CDR3 size: 15 residues. Looked up from germline, CDR1 is SGHAT and CDR2 is FQNNGV.

There are a few counts of this clonotype. The chain recombines TRBV9 with TRBJ2-7; the D gene could be TRBD1 or TRBD2 (5 bases each). This CDR3 comprises 14 residues. Germline V gene data show CDR1 as SGDLS and CDR2 as YYNGEE. V was pared by 4 bases and J by 5 bases, with 16 bases between. In nucleotides, the CDR3 is TGTGCCAGCAGCCCCGGGGACCCTTGGCACGAGCAGTACTTC. It is translated as CASSPGDPWHEQYF.

There are many counts of this clonotype. The V call is TRBV6-1, the J call TRBJ2-3; D gene unclear. V was cut by 3 bases and J by 0 bases, with 1 base left in between. The CDR3 is made up of 12 amino acids. From germline, CDR1 is MNHNS and CDR2 SASEGT. In DNA, the CDR3 is TGTGCCAGCAGTGACAGCACAGATACGCAGTATTTT. Protein sequence: CASSDSTDTQYF.

This clonotype was counted at least ten times. The genes are TRBV4-3 and TRBJ1-4; perhaps TRBD1 as D (5 bases). The germline V gene has CDR1 LGHNA and CDR2 YSLEER. V dropped 4 bases and J dropped 7 bases, with 13 bases sitting between them. The CDR3 length is 14 residues. The CDR3 here is CASSPRRGGEKLFF. As DNA, the CDR3 is TGCGCCAGCAGCCCTCGGCGGGGGGGTGAAAAACTGTTTTTT.

This clonotype was counted ten times or more. The V call is TRBV5-1, the J call TRBJ2-2, with 13 bases that match TRBD2. The CDR3 is 15 residues long. V dropped 2 bases and J dropped 8; count of bases not matched to a gene: 3. Germline V lookup: CDR1 SGHRS, CDR2 YFSETQ. CDR3 in amino acids: CASSFGLAGVGELFF. CDR3 bases: TGCGCCAGCAGCTTTGGACTAGCGGGAGTTGGGGAGCTGTTTTTT.

The chain couples TRBV5-5 to TRBJ2-1; 9 bases agree with TRBD2. Germline V CDR1 and CDR2: SGHKS, YYEKEE (reference sequence). The V gene end was trimmed by 6 bases and the J gene end by 1 base; junction bases not matched to a gene: 5. This CDR3 has 15 amino acids. This CDR3 reads CASTSSGGSYNEQFF. In DNA form, the CDR3 reads TGTGCCAGCACCAGTAGCGGGGGATCCTACAATGAGCAGTTCTTC.

The chain combines TRBV5-4 with TRBJ2-7; D possibly uses TRBD1 or TRBD2 (5 bases each). This CDR3 is built from 13 residues. Germline V gene lookup returns CDR1 SGHNT and CDR2 YYREEE (reference sequence). V was trimmed by 4 bases and J by 2 bases, leaving 10 bases between them. CDR3 region: CASSPGDAYEQYF. The CDR3 DNA follows: TGTGCCAGCAGCCCCGGGGACGCCTACGAGCAGTACTTC.

Many counts were recorded for this clonotype. The chain has TRBV7-2 and TRBJ2-2; D uncertain. The germline gives CDR1 SGHTA, CDR2 FQGNSA. The CDR3 contains 13 residues. Trimming shortened V by 0 bases and J by 6 bases, and 5 bases separated the two germline ends. The DNA of the CDR3 is TGTGCCAGCAGCTTAGCTCCGGCCGGGGAGCTGTTTTTT. This translates into CASSLAPAGELFF.

Many counts were recorded for this clonotype. This rearrangement joins TRBV12-3 or TRBV12-4 to TRBJ2-7; D is ambiguous. The CDR3 sequence is 14 residues long. With 5 bases removed from V and 3 bases from J, the gap between germline ends came to 14 bases. CDR3 loop: CASSPQVLVYEQYF. Here the CDR3 DNA reads TGTGCCAGCAGTCCTCAGGTCCTCGTCTACGAGCAGTACTTC.

J is TRBJ1-5 and V is TRBV20-1, with a weak D call TRBD1 (5 bases). This CDR3 is built from 15 residues. Trimming stripped 0 bases from V and 0 bases from J, with 9 bases between. Germline assignment: CDR1 DFQATT and CDR2 SNEGSKA (reference sequence). Here the CDR3 DNA reads TGCAGTGCTAGAGACTGGACACATAGCAATCAGCCCCAGCATTTT. Its protein is CSARDWTHSNQPQHF.

In this sample, this clonotype turned up a few times. This chain joins TRBV5-8 and TRBJ2-3; no clear D gene. The CDR3 sequence is 14 residues long. Germline V lookup: CDR1 SGHTS, CDR2 YDEGEE. The V gene lost 4 bases and the J gene lost 0 bases, with 9 bases spanning the gap. The CDR3 sequence: CASSPTPSTDTQYF. Here the CDR3 DNA reads TGTGCCAGCAGCCCAACTCCTAGCACAGATACGCAGTATTTT. Supplemented by reference TRBV5-8 and TRBJ2-3, the full variable domain reads EAGVTQSPTHLIKTRGQQATLRCSPISGHTSVYWYQQALGLGLQFLLWYDEGEERNRGNFPPRFSGRQFPNYSSELNVNALELEDSALYLCASSPTPSTDTQYFGPGTRLTVL.

V and J are TRBV5-4 and TRBJ2-1; 8 bases match TRBD1. Germline V gene sequence: CDR1 SGHNT, CDR2 YYREEE (reference sequence). The CDR3 loop spans 17 amino acids. V lost 4 bases and J lost 0; bases outside the gene matches: 9. The CDR3 reads CASSHNQGAASYNEQFF. The CDR3 DNA sequence: TGTGCCAGCAGCCATAACCAGGGGGCCGCCTCCTACAATGAGCAGTTCTTC.

In DNA form, the CDR3 reads TGCAGTGCTAGGGATTTAGCCGGGACAGGGGGCGCAGATACGCAGTATTTT. This codes for CSARDLAGTGGADTQYF. V usage is TRBV20-1 and J usage is TRBJ2-3, with 12 nucleotides matching TRBD1. This CDR3 is 17 amino acids long. The V gene end was trimmed by 3 bases and the J gene end by 4 bases; junction bases not matched to a gene: 11. The germline gives CDR1 DFQATT, CDR2 SNEGSKA (reference sequence).

The chain uses TRBV9 and TRBJ2-5; D call uncertain. The CDR3 is 12 amino acids. Trimming left V 0 bases short and J 4 bases short, with 4 bases between. In germline, CDR1 is SGDLS, CDR2 YYNGEE. CDR3 sequence reads: CASSVAGETQYF. CDR3 bases: TGTGCCAGCAGCGTAGCGGGAGAGACCCAGTACTTC.

This clonotype appeared a few times. The J gene is TRBJ2-1, the V gene TRBV2, with D unclear. Germline values: CDR1 SNHLY, CDR2 FYNNEI. The CDR3 length is 10 residues. V gave up 6 bases and J gave up 4 bases, with 1 base separating them. CDR3 protein: CASRYNEQFF. CDR3 nucleotide sequence: TGTGCCAGCAGATACAATGAGCAGTTCTTC. Full variable domain (outside the CDR3, taken from reference TRBV2 and TRBJ2-1): EPEVTQTPSHQVTQMGQEVILRCVPISNHLYFYWYRQILGQKVEFLVSFYNNEISEKSEIFDDQFSVERPDGSNFTLKIRSTKLEDSAMYFCASRYNEQFFGPGTRLTVL.

This clonotype was observed a few times. The chain recombines TRBV6-2 or TRBV6-3 with TRBJ2-7, with TRBD2 matching over 9 bases. The ends lost 4 bases at V and 2 bases at J; junction bases unmatched: 3. CDR1 and CDR2 from the germline V gene are MNHEY and SVGEGT. The length of the CDR3 is 14 residues. CDR3 in DNA: TGTGCCAGCAGTTTTAGCGGGGGTCCCTACGAGCAGTACTTC. Translated, it gives CASSFSGGPYEQYF.

The V and J genes are TRBV3-1 and TRBJ2-3; unclear D gene. V was cut by 2 bases and J by 0 bases, with 9 bases left in between. The CDR3 extends over 15 amino acids. Germline assignment: CDR1 LGHDT and CDR2 YNNKEL (reference sequence). In nucleotides, the CDR3 is TGTGCCAGCAGCCAATTCACTTCTAGCACAGATACGCAGTATTTT. Encoded protein: CASSQFTSSTDTQYF.

The chain uses TRBV7-2 and TRBJ2-6; the D is unclear. V was pared by 11 bases and J by 0 bases, with 8 bases between. Germline CDR1 and CDR2: SGHTA and FQGNSA. CDR3 length: 13 amino acids. CDR3 in amino acids: CAGGDSGANVLTF. CDR3 DNA: TGTGCCGGTGGGGACTCTGGGGCCAACGTCCTGACTTTC.

J is TRBJ2-7 and V is TRBV4-2, with D unclear. The V gene lost 0 bases and the J gene lost 0 bases, with 9 bases spanning the gap. The CDR3 extends over 15 amino acids. CDR1 LGHNA and CDR2 YNFKEQ come from the germline V gene. CDR3 amino acids: CASSQDHAISYEQYF. The CDR3 DNA sequence: TGTGCCAGCAGCCAAGACCATGCCATCTCCTACGAGCAGTACTTC.

This clonotype was seen many times. This chain joins TRBV19 and TRBJ1-5; a possible D gene is TRBD1 (5 bases). The V end was cut by 5 bases, the J end by 0 bases, with 11 bases between. Germline CDR1 reads LNHDA; CDR2 reads SQIVND (reference sequence). The CDR3 runs 15 residues. The CDR3 protein is CASSPQGLSNQPQHF. The CDR3, as DNA: TGTGCCAGTAGTCCTCAGGGACTTAGCAATCAGCCCCAGCATTTT.

There are many counts of this clonotype. J is TRBJ1-6 and V is TRBV6-2 or TRBV6-3; D unresolved. The CDR3 consists of 12 residues. The V and J ends lost 4 bases and 12 bases respectively, with 10 bases between them. The germline V gene encodes CDR1 MNHEY and CDR2 SVGEGT. For the CDR3, the DNA is TGTGCCAGCAGTTTCGGCGCGGGACCCCTCCACTTT. The encoded protein is CASSFGAGPLHF.